This record covers a single TCR beta chain. The data stem from a study of cytomegalovirus exposure and HLA in healthy donors. The V gene's germline CDR1 is SGHRS and CDR2 YFSETQ. The ends were cut back, 0 bases at V and 9 bases at J, with 13 bases in the middle. The CDR3 covers 14 residues. The PCR contained 60 Vbeta and 13 Jbeta primers. This table comes from immunoSEQ multiplex PCR, and its TCRdb copy is limited to in-frame clones, with some not included. Seen here are more than 60,000 clones, around 74% observed once, and the top ten hold about 4.8%. The genes are TRBV5-1 and TRBJ1-5; D is undetermined. The source material was PBMCs. The clonotype originates from a male donor in good health and CMV-seropositive. Written as DNA, the CDR3 is TGCGCCAGCAGCTTGGGAGACGGGTCATGGCCCCAGCATTTT. Its translation is CASSLGDGSWPQHF.